This T cell receptor (beta chain) was found in a study of T cell repertoires in cytomegalovirus infection. The wider study: Public TCR beta signatures marked donors with CMV infection and the matching HLA.

TCRdb used MiXCR to reprocess the reads, holding one entry per CDR3 protein. This table has about 830,000 distinct CDR3 sequences, approximately 29% appearing once. Remarks on this clonotype: Its antigen is not known.

Findings and limits, study-wide: The response measured ex vivo was dominated by TCR beta clonotypes (HLA-C-restricted and CMV-specific). Using cumulative public TCR beta family frequency, the authors identified those who carried CMV together with the relevant HLA.

The input for sequencing was cultured CD8+ T cells from PBMCs, taken from culture after CMV antigen stimulation. The clonotype was recovered from a human donor in good health (CMV status not recorded). Some clones in this sample may be carry-over from other donors' samples.

The CDR3 sequence: CASSPWTSPGTGELFF. The CDR3 DNA reads TGTGCCAGCAGCCCGTGGACTAGTCCTGGCACCGGGGAGCTGTTTTTT. The chain joins TRBV7-3 to TRBJ2-2, with 7 bases aligning to TRBD2. Germline loops: CDR1 SGHTA, CDR2 FQGTGA. Trimming removed 5 bases from V and 4 bases from J; junction bases left unmatched: 10. This CDR3 comprises 16 residues.